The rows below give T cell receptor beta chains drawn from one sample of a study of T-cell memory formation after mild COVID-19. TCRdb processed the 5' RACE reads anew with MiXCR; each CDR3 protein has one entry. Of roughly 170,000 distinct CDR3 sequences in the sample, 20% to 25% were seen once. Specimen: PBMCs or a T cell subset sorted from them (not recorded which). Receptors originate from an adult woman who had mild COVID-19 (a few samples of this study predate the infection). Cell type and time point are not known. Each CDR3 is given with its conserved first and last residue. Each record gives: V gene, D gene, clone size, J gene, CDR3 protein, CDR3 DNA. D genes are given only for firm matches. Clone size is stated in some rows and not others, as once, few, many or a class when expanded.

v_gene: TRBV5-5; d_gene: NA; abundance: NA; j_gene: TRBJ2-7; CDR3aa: CASNPGAEGSYEQYF; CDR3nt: TGTGCCAGCAACCCTGGAGCGGAGGGGTCCTACGAGCAGTACTTC
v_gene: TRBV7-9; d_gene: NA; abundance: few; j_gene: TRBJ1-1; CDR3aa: CASSYPGLTEAFF; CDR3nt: TGTGCCAGCAGCTACCCAGGGCTAACTGAAGCTTTCTTT
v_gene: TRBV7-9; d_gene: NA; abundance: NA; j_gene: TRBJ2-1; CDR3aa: CASSLWNDEQFF; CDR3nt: TGTGCCAGCAGCCTCTGGAACGATGAGCAGTTCTTC
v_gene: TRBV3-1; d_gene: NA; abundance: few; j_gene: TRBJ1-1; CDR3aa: CASSEGFEAFF; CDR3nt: TGTGCCAGCTCGGAAGGGTTTGAGGCTTTCTTT
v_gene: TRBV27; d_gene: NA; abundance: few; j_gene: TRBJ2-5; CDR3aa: CASSSGGVFGLIGETQYF; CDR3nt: TGTGCCAGCAGTTCTGGCGGGGTTTTTGGTTTGATAGGAGAGACCCAGTACTTC
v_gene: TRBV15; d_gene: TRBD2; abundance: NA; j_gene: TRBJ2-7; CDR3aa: CATSTPGLAGVYEQYF; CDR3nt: TGTGCCACCAGCACCCCGGGACTAGCGGGAGTCTACGAGCAGTACTTC
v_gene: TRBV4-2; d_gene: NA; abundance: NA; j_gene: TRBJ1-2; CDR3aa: CASSHLPPLNYGYTF; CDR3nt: TGTGCCAGCAGCCACCTCCCACCACTAAACTATGGCTACACCTTC
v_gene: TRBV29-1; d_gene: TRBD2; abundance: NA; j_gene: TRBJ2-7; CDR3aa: CSVQTSGLTFKSSYEQYF; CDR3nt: TGCAGCGTCCAGACTAGCGGACTCACCTTCAAGAGCTCCTACGAGCAGTACTTC
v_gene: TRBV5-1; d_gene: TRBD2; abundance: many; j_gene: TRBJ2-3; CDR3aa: CASSLERLAVSTDTQYF; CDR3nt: TGCGCCAGCAGCTTGGAGAGACTAGCGGTGAGCACAGATACGCAGTATTTT
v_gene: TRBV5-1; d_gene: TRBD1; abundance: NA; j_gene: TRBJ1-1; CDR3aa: CASSWTGWNTEAFF; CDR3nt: TGCGCCAGCAGTTGGACAGGTTGGAACACTGAAGCTTTCTTT
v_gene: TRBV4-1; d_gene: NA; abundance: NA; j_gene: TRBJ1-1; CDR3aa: CASSQDVFSEAFF; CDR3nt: TGCGCCAGCAGCCAAGATGTTTTTTCTGAAGCTTTCTTT
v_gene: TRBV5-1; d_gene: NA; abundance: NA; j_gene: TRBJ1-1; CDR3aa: CASSIGEGTEAFF; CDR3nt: TGCGCCAGCAGCATAGGGGAGGGTACTGAAGCTTTCTTT
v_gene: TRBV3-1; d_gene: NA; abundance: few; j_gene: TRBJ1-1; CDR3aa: CASSQGSDMNTEAFF; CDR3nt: TGTGCCAGCAGCCAGGGCAGCGACATGAACACTGAAGCTTTCTTT
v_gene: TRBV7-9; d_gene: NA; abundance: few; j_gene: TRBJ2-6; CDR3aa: CASSGTDSGANVLTF; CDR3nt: TGTGCCAGCAGCGGCACAGACTCTGGGGCCAACGTCCTGACTTTC
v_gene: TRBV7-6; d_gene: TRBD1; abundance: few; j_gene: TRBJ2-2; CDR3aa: CASSVAGTGQNTGELFF; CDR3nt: TGTGCCAGCAGCGTGGCTGGGACAGGCCAAAACACCGGGGAGCTGTTTTTT
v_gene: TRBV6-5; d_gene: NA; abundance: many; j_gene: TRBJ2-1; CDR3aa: CASSYSPSDNEQFF; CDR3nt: TGTGCCAGCAGTTACTCACCTAGTGACAATGAGCAGTTCTTC
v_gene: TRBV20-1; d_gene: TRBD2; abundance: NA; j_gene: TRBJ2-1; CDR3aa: CSARDVTSGFRATYNEQFF; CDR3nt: TGCAGTGCTAGAGATGTGACTAGCGGGTTTAGGGCTACCTACAATGAGCAGTTCTTC
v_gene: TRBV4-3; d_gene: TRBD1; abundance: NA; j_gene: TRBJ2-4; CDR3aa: CASSQDHGSGTGQYF; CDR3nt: TGCGCCAGCAGCCAAGATCATGGATCCGGGACAGGTCAATACTTC
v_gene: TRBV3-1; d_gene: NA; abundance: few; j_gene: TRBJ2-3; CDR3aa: CASSQEGRADTQYF; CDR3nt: TGTGCCAGCAGCCAAGAAGGGAGAGCAGATACGCAGTATTTT
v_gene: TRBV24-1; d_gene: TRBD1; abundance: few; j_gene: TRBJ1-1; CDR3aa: CATSDPGTGKAFF; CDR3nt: TGTGCCACCAGTGATCCCGGGACAGGGAAAGCTTTCTTT
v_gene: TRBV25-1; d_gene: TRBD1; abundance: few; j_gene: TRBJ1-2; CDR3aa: CASSDTGTGSIYGYTF; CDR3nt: TGTGCCAGCAGTGACACCGGGACAGGGTCTATCTATGGCTACACCTTC
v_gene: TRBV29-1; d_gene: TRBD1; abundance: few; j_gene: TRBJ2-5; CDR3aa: CSVERQGIGRETQYF; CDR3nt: TGCAGCGTTGAAAGACAGGGTATAGGACGGGAGACCCAGTACTTC
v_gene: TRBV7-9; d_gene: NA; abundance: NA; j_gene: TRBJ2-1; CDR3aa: CASSLPPRDIYSYNEQFF; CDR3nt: TGTGCCAGCAGCTTACCCCCCCGGGACATCTACTCCTACAATGAGCAGTTCTTC
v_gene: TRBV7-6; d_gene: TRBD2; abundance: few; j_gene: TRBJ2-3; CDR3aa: CASSSKFLSGARLDTQYF; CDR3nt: TGTGCCAGCAGCTCAAAATTCCTAAGCGGGGCAAGGTTAGATACGCAGTATTTT
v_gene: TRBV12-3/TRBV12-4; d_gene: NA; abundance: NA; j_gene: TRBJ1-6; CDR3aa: CASSLGTTGNNSPLHF; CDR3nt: TGTGCCAGCAGTTTGGGAACTACAGGGAATAATTCACCCCTCCACTTT
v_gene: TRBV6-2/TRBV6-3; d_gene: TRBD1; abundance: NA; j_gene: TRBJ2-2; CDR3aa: CASTPGQGHTGELFF; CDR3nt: TGTGCCAGCACTCCGGGACAGGGACACACCGGGGAGCTGTTTTTT
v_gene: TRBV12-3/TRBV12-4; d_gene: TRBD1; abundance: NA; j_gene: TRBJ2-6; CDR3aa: CASSGQGASGANVLTF; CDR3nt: TGTGCCAGCAGCGGACAGGGGGCGTCTGGGGCCAACGTCCTGACTTTC
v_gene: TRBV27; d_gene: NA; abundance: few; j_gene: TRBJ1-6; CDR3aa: CASSVKGYSPLHF; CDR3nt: TGTGCCAGCAGTGTTAAGGGGTATTCACCCCTCCACTTT
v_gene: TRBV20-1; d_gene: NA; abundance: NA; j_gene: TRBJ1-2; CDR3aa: CSATGPAGNYGYTF; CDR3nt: TGCAGTGCCACGGGTCCGGCTGGAAACTATGGCTACACCTTC
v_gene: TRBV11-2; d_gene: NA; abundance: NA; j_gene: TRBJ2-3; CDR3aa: CASSLGKGSYTDTQYF; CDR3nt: TGTGCCAGCAGCTTAGGTAAAGGGTCATACACAGATACGCAGTATTTT
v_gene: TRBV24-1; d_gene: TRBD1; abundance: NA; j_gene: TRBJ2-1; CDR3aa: CATGQGGNEQFF; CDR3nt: TGTGCCACGGGACAGGGGGGGAATGAGCAGTTCTTC
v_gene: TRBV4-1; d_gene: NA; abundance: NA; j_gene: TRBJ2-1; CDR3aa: CASSQDLRVTTYNEQFF; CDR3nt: TGCGCCAGCAGCCAAGATCTACGGGTCACCACCTACAATGAGCAGTTCTTC
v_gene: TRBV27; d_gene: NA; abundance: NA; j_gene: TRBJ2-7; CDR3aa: CASSWNRDVGEQYF; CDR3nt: TGTGCCAGCAGCTGGAACAGGGACGTGGGCGAGCAGTACTTC
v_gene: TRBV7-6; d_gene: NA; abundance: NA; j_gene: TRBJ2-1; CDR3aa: CASSHGSAQFF; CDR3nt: TGTGCCAGCAGCCACGGTAGTGCGCAGTTCTTC
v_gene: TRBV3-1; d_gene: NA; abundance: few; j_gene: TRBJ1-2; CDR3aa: CASSQEGVGYGYTF; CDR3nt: TGTGCCAGCAGCCAAGAAGGAGTGGGCTATGGCTACACCTTC
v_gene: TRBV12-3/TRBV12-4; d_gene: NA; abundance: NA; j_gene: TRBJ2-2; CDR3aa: CASSPGPATGELFF; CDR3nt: TGTGCCAGCAGCCCGGGACCCGCGACCGGGGAGCTGTTTTTT
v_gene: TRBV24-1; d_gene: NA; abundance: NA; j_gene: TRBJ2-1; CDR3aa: CATAGPPSYNEQFF; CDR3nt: TGTGCCACCGCAGGGCCTCCCTCCTACAATGAGCAGTTCTTC
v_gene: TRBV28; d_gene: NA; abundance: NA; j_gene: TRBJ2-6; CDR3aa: CATGKWQALFSGANVLTF; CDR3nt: TGTGCCACCGGGAAGTGGCAGGCCCTATTCTCTGGGGCCAACGTCCTGACTTTC
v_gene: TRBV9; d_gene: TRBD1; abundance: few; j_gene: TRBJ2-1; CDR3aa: CASSHRGDSSSYNEQFF; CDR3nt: TGTGCCAGCAGCCACAGGGGGGACAGCAGCTCCTACAATGAGCAGTTCTTC
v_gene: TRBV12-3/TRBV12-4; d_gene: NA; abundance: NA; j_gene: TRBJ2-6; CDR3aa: CASSPLSQNNVLTF; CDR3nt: TGTGCCAGCAGTCCCCTATCCCAAAACAACGTCCTGACTTTC
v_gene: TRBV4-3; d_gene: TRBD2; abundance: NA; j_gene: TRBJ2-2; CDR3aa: CASSQDSRTSGSRHTGELFF; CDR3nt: TGCGCCAGCAGCCAAGATTCTCGGACTAGCGGGAGTCGGCACACCGGGGAGCTGTTTTTT
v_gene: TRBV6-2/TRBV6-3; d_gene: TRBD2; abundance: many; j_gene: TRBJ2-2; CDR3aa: CASSTRLAGGGPGELFF; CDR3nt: TGTGCCAGCAGTACCCGACTAGCGGGGGGCGGTCCGGGGGAGCTGTTTTTT
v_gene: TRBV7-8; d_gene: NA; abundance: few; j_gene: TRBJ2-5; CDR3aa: CASSLEFRVGQETQYF; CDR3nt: TGTGCCAGCAGCTTAGAATTCCGGGTGGGCCAAGAGACCCAGTACTTC
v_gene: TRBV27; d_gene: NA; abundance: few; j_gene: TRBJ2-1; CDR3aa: CASAQLLLMGDEQFF; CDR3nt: TGTGCCAGCGCCCAGTTACTCCTTATGGGGGATGAGCAGTTCTTC
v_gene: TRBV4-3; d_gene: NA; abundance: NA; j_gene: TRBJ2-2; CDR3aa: CASSQADWDTGELFF; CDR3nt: TGCGCCAGCAGCCAAGCGGACTGGGACACCGGGGAGCTGTTTTTT
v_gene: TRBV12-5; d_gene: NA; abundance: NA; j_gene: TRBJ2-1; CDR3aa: CASGLGDYNEQFF; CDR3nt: TGTGCTAGTGGTTTGGGGGACTACAATGAGCAGTTCTTC
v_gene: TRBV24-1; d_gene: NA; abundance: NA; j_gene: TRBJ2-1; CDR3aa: CATSDSDTPYNEQFF; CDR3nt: TGTGCCACCAGTGATTCCGACACCCCCTACAATGAGCAGTTCTTC
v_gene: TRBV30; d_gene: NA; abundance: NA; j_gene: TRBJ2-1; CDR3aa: CAWSTNEQFF; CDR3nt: TGTGCCTGGAGTACGAATGAGCAGTTCTTC
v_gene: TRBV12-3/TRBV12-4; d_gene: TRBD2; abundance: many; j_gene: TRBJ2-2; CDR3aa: CASSLEALAAYTGELFF; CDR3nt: TGTGCCAGCAGTTTAGAGGCCCTAGCGGCTTACACCGGGGAGCTGTTTTTT
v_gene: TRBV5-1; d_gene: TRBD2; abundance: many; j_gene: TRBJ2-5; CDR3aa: CASSPGTSGQETQYF; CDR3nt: TGCGCCAGCAGCCCCGGGACTAGCGGACAAGAGACCCAGTACTTC
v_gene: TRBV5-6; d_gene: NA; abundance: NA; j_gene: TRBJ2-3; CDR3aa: CASSTSLADTQYF; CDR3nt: TGTGCCAGCAGCACTAGCCTAGCTGATACGCAGTATTTT
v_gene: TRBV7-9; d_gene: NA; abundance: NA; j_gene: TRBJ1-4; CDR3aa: CASSPGLYTDEKLFF; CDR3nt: TGTGCCAGCAGCCCGGGTCTTTACACTGATGAAAAACTGTTTTTT
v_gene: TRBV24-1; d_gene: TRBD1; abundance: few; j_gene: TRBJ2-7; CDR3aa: CATSGSGTGIHEQYF; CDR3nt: TGTGCCACCAGTGGTTCCGGGACAGGGATCCACGAGCAGTACTTC
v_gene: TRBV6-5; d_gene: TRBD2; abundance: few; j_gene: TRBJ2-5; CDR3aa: CASSYAGGPETQYF; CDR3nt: TGTGCCAGCAGTTATGCGGGAGGGCCCGAGACCCAGTACTTC
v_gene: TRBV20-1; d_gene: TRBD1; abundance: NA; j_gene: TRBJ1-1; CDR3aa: CSARDRGISNTEAFF; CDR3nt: TGCAGTGCTAGGGACAGGGGGATTTCTAACACTGAAGCTTTCTTT